The 10 T cell receptor beta chains listed next were all sequenced from one sample in a study of monozygotic twins with cystic fibrosis. Generated by immunoSEQ multiplex PCR, the TCRdb table keeps only in-frame clones and is missing some. The table records about 9,600 clones, roughly nine tenths of them present only once. Material: blood. All receptors derive from a boy between 2 and 15 years old with cystic fibrosis.

The J gene is TRBJ2-2, the V gene TRBV5-5; D is ambiguous. The CDR3 spans 16 residues. V was clipped by 2 bases and J by 2 bases, with 13 bases between them. Germline lookup yields CDR1 SGHKS and CDR2 YYEKEE (reference sequence). The CDR3 DNA reads TGTGCCAGCAGCTTATCGGCAGCTGAAAACACCGGGGAGCTGTTTTTT. Its translation: CASSLSAAENTGELFF.

The gene calls are TRBV29-1 and TRBJ2-5; D ambiguous. With 7 bases removed from V and 2 bases from J, the gap between germline ends came to 8 bases. The germline V gene encodes CDR1 SQVTM and CDR2 ANQGSEA. CDR3 length: 11 amino acids. The DNA of the CDR3 is TGCAGCGCCTTCAGTCAAGAGACCCAGTACTTC. Translation: CSAFSQETQYF. The entire variable domain, with the rest obtained from reference TRBV29-1 and TRBJ2-5, is as follows: SAVISQKPSRDICQRGTSLTIQCQVDSQVTMMFWYRQQPGQSLTLIATANQGSEATYESGFVIDKFPISRPNLTFSTLTVSNMSPEDSSIYLCSAFSQETQYFGPGTRLLVL.

This clone was seen once. J is TRBJ2-7 and V is TRBV2; D remains ambiguous. The CDR3 is 13 amino acids. The V end was cut by 2 bases, the J end by 2 bases, with 7 bases between. Germline CDR1 and CDR2: SNHLY and FYNNEI. The CDR3 bases are TGTGCCAGCAGTGAAAGGCCGGCCTACGAGCAGTACTTC. Translating gives CASSERPAYEQYF.

The CDR3 DNA follows: TGTGCCAGCAGCCCAAGGACAGGGCAAGAGACCCAGTACTTC. Translation: CASSPRTGQETQYF. The rearrangement joins TRBV7-2 to TRBJ2-5, with 8 bases matching TRBD1. The CDR3 is made up of 14 amino acids. J gave up 2 bases and V 5 bases, and 4 bases lay outside the gene matches. Germline V gene lookup returns CDR1 SGHTA and CDR2 FQGNSA.

The chain combines TRBV14 with TRBJ1-3; D gene uncertain. Trimming removed 4 bases at V and 0 bases at J, with 10 bases between. The CDR3 totals 15 residues. Per the germline V gene, CDR1 is SGHDN and CDR2 is FVKESK. The CDR3 sequence: CASSPTRYSGNTIYF. The CDR3 DNA reads as TGTGCCAGCAGCCCTACACGGTACTCTGGAAACACCATATATTTT. Full variable domain (remainder filled in from reference TRBV14 and TRBJ1-3): EAGVTQFPSHSVIEKGQTVTLRCDPISGHDNLYWYRRVMGKEIKFLLHFVKESKQDESGMPNNRFLAERTGGTYSTLKVQPAELEDSGVYFCASSPTRYSGNTIYFGEGSWLTVV.

This clone appeared once. The chain carries TRBV29-1 and TRBJ2-1, with D tentatively TRBD1 (5 bases). In germline, CDR1 is SQVTM, CDR2 ANQGSEA. The CDR3 is 14 residues long. The V and J ends lost 1 base and 9 bases respectively, with 16 bases between them. CDR3 coding DNA: TGCAGCGTTGAAGGTAGTAAAGGGGTCAGTGAGCAGTTCTTC. Its protein is CSVEGSKGVSEQFF.

The chain joins TRBV7-2 to TRBJ2-5, with D perhaps matching TRBD1 (5 bases). V shed 6 bases and J shed 3 bases, with 11 bases lying between them. This CDR3 has 13 amino acids. The germline CDR1 and CDR2 sequences are SGHTA and FQGNSA. CDR3 bases: TGTGCCAGCAGTAGGGGCTACGAAGAGACCCAGTACTTC. Its protein product is CASSRGYEETQYF. The variable domain in full, completed from reference TRBV7-2 and TRBJ2-5, reads GAGVSQSPSNKVTEKGKDVELRCDPISGHTALYWYRQSLGQGLEFLIYFQGNSAPDKSGLPSDRFSAERTGGSVSTLTIQRTQQEDSAVYLCASSRGYEETQYFGPGTRLLVL.

This sequence joins TRBV11-3 and TRBJ2-3, with D uncertain. Germline-derived CDR1 and CDR2 are SGHNT and YENEEA. This CDR3 region has 14 residues. V was clipped by 1 base and J by 3 bases, with 8 bases between them. The CDR3 DNA is TGTGCCAGCAGCTTAGGACAAGGGACAGATACGCAGTATTTT. This encodes CASSLGQGTDTQYF.

The CDR3 loop is CASSVGREPSYNEQFF. The CDR3 bases are TGTGCCAGCAGTGTCGGTCGGGAGCCGTCCTACAATGAGCAGTTCTTC. The rearrangement uses TRBV6-1 and TRBJ2-1, with D tentatively TRBD2 (6 bases). Germline V gene lookup returns CDR1 MNHNS and CDR2 SASEGT. Trimming stripped 4 bases from V and 1 base from J, with 14 bases between. This CDR3 has 16 residues.

This clone was recorded a few times. The chain joins TRBV19 to TRBJ1-2; 7 bases are shared with TRBD1. The ends lost 6 bases at V and 4 bases at J; junction bases unmatched: 8. CDR3 length: 14 residues. Germline V gives CDR1 LNHDA, CDR2 SQIVND (reference sequence). DNA of the CDR3: TGTGCCAGTAGCCAATCCGGGACAGCCTATGGCTACACCTTC. It is translated as CASSQSGTAYGYTF.